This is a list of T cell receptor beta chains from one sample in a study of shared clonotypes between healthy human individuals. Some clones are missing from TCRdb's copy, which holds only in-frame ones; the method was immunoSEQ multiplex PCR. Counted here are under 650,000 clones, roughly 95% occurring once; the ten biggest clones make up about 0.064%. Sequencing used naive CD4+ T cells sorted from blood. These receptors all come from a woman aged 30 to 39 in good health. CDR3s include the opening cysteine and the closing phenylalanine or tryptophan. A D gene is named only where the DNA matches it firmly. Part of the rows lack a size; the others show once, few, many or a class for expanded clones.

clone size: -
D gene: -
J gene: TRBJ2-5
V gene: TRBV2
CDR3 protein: CASSEQAFQETQYF
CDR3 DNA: TGTGCCAGCAGTGAACAAGCTTTCCAAGAGACCCAGTACTTC

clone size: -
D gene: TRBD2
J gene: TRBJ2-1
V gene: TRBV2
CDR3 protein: CASSPGLAGGGVEQFF
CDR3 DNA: TGTGCCAGCAGCCCTGGACTAGCGGGAGGGGGTGTTGAGCAGTTCTTC

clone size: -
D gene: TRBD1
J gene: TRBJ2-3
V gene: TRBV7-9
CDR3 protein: CASRPLGQGRTDTQYF
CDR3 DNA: TGTGCCAGCAGACCCCTTGGACAGGGGCGGACAGATACGCAGTATTTT

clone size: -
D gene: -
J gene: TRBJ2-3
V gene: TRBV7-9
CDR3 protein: CASRGDTRSTDTQYF
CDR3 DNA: TGTGCCAGCAGGGGGGACACCCGAAGCACAGATACGCAGTATTTT

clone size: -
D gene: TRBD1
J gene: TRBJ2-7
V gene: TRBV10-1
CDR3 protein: CASSPGQVSDQQYF
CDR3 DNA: TGCGCCAGCAGCCCAGGACAGGTTTCTGATCAGCAGTACTTC

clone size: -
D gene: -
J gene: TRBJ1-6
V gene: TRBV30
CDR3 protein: CACTTWAENSPLHF
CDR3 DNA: TGTGCCTGTACCACCTGGGCCGAGAATTCACCCCTCCACTTT

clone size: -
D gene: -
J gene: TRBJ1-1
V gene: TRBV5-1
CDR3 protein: CASSFNLGQNTEAFF
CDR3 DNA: TGCGCCAGCAGCTTTAATTTGGGACAGAACACTGAAGCTTTCTTT

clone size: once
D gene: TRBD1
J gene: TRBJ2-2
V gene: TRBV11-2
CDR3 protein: CASSLALRQGYTGELFF
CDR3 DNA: TGTGCCAGCAGCTTAGCCCTTAGACAGGGCTACACCGGGGAGCTGTTTTTT

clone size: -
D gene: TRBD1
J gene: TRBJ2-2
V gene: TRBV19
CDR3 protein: CASSLQGANTGELFF
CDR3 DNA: TGTGCCAGTAGTTTACAGGGGGCGAACACCGGGGAGCTGTTTTTT

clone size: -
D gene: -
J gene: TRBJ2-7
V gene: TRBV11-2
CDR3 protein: CASSSKPSYEQYF
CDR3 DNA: TGTGCCAGCAGCTCGAAACCCTCCTACGAGCAGTACTTC

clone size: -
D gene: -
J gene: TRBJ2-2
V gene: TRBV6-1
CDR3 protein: CASSEAMDSMNTGELFF
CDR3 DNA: TGTGCCAGCAGTGAAGCAATGGACTCAATGAACACCGGGGAGCTGTTTTTT

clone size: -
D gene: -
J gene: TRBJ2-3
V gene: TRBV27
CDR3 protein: CASRNLALSGTDTQYF
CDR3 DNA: TGTGCCAGCAGGAATCTAGCGCTTTCCGGCACAGATACGCAGTATTTT

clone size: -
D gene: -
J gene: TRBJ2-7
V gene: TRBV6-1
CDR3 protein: CASWIRIYEQYF
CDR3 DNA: TGTGCCAGCTGGATCAGAATCTACGAGCAGTACTTC

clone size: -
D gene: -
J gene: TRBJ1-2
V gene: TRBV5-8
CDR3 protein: CASSLGSPNYGYTF
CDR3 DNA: TGTGCCAGCAGCTTGGGCAGCCCCAACTATGGCTACACCTTC

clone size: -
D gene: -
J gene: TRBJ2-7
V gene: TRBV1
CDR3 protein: CTSSQDWPDYEQYF
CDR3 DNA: TGCACCAGCAGCCAAGATTGGCCAGACTACGAGCAGTACTTC

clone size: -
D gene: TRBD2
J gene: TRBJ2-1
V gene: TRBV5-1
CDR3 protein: CASSKNSGGSYNEQFF
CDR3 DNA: TGCGCCAGCAGCAAGAATAGCGGGGGCTCCTACAATGAGCAGTTCTTC

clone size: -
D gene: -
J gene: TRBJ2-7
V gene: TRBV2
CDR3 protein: CASRLVSVSSYEQYF
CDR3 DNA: TGTGCCAGCCGGCTCGTCAGCGTCAGCTCCTACGAGCAGTACTTC

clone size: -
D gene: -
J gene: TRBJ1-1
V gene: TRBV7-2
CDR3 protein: CASSLRTDRRAFF
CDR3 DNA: TGTGCCAGCAGCTTAAGGACTGATAGGCGAGCTTTCTTT

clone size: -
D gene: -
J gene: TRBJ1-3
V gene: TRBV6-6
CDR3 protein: CAISRTRSGNTIYF
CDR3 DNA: TGTGCCATTTCACGCACCCGCTCTGGAAACACCATATATTTT

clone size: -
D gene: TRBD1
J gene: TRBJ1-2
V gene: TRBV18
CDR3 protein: CASSPDRGDGYTF
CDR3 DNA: TGTGCCAGCTCTCCCGACAGGGGGGATGGCTACACCTTC

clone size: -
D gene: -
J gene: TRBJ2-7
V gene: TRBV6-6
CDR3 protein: CASSWLGIDYEQYF
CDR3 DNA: TGTGCCAGCAGTTGGCTCGGGATAGACTACGAGCAGTACTTC

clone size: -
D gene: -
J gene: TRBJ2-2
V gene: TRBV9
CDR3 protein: CASSVDGGADTGELFF
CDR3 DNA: TGTGCCAGCAGCGTAGATGGGGGCGCGGACACCGGGGAGCTGTTTTTT

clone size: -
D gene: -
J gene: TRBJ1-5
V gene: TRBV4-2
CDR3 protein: CASSPIAGNQPQHF
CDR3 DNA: TGTGCCAGCAGCCCGATCGCAGGCAATCAGCCCCAGCATTTT

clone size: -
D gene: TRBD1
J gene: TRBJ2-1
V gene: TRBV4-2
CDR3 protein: CASSQDRPSYNEQFF
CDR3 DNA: TGTGCCAGCAGCCAGGACAGGCCCTCCTACAATGAGCAGTTCTTC

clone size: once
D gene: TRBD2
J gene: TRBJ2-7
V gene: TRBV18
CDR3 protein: CASGLAGSYEQYF
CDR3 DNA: TGTGCCAGCGGACTAGCGGGCTCCTACGAGCAGTACTTC

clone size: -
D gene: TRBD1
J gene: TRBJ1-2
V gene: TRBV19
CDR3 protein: CASRRTGFGYGYTF
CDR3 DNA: TGTGCCAGTAGAAGGACAGGGTTTGGCTATGGCTACACCTTC

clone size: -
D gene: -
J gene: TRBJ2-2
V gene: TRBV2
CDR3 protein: CASKGAGELFF
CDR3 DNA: TGTGCCAGCAAGGGGGCCGGGGAGCTGTTTTTT

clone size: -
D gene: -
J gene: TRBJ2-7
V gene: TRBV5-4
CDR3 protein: CASSPPGDYEQYF
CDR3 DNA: TGTGCCAGCAGCCCCCCGGGAGACTACGAGCAGTACTTC

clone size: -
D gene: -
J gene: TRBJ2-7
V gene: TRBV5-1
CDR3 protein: CASSSGTATYEQYF
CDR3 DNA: TGCGCCAGCAGCTCCGGGACTGCAACCTACGAGCAGTACTTC

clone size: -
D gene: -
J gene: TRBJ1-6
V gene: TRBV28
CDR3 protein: CASSRANSPLHF
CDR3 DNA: TGTGCCAGCAGTCGCGCGAATTCACCCCTCCACTTT

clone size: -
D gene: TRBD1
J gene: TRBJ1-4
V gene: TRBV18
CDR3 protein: CASSPRQGKEKLFF
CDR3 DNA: TGTGCCAGCTCACCCAGACAGGGAAAAGAAAAACTGTTTTTT

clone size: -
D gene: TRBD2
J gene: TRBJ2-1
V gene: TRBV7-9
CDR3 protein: CASSLGRLAGDEQFF
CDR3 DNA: TGTGCCAGCAGCTTAGGTCGACTAGCGGGAGATGAGCAGTTCTTC

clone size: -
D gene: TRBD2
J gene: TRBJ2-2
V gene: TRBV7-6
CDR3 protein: CASSLGASGSTGELFF
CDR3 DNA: TGTGCCAGCAGCTTAGGAGCTAGCGGGAGCACCGGGGAGCTGTTTTTT

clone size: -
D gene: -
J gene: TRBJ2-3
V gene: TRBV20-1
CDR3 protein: CSVRPSGQYF
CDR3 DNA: TGCAGTGTCCGCCCGAGCGGGCAGTATTTT

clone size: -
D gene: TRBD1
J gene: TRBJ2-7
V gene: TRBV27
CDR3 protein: CASSPKVQGANEQYF
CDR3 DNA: TGTGCCAGCAGCCCTAAGGTACAGGGGGCTAACGAGCAGTACTTC